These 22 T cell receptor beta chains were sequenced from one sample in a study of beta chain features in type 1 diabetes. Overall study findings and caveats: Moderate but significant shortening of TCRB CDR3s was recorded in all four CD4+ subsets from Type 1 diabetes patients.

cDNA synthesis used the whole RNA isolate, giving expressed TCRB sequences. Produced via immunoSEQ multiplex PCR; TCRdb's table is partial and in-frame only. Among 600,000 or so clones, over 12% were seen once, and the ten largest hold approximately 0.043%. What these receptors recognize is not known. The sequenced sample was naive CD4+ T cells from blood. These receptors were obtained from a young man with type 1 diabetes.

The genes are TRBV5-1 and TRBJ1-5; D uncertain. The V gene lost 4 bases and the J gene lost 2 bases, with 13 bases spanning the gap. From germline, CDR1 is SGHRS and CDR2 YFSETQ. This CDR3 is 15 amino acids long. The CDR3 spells CASSIGLGGNQPQHF. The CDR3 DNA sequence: TGCGCCAGCAGCATCGGACTGGGCGGCAATCAGCCCCAGCATTTT.

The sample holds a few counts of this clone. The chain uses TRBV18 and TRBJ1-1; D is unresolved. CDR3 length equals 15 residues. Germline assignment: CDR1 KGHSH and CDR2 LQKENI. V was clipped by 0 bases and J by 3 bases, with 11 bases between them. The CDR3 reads CASSPPGREDTEAFF. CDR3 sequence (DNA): TGTGCCAGCTCACCACCGGGAAGGGAGGACACTGAAGCTTTCTTT.

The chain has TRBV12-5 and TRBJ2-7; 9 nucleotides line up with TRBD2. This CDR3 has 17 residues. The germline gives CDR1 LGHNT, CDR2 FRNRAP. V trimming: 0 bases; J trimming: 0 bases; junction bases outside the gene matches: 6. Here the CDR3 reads CASGLVQGSGSSYEQYF. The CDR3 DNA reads TGTGCTAGTGGTTTGGTACAGGGTAGCGGGAGCTCCTACGAGCAGTACTTC.

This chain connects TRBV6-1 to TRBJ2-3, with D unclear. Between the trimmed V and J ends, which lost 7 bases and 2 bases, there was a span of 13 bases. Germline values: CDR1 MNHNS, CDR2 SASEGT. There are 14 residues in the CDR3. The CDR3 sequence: CASTQKLPTDTQYF. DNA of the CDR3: TGTGCCAGCACCCAAAAACTACCCACAGATACGCAGTATTTT.

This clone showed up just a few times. CDR3 protein: CASSQDPPSGSRNEQFF. The CDR3 bases are TGCGCCAGCAGCCAAGATCCCCCTAGCGGGAGTAGAAATGAGCAGTTCTTC. The chain recombines TRBV4-1 with TRBJ2-1, with 10 bases aligning to TRBD2. The germline V gene encodes CDR1 MGHRA and CDR2 YSYEKL. The J segment lost 7 bases and the V segment lost 0 bases, leaving 9 bases of the junction unmatched. This CDR3 comprises 17 residues.

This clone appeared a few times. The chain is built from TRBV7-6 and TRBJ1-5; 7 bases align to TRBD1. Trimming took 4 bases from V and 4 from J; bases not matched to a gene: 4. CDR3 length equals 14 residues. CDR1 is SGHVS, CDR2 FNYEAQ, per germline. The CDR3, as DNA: TGTGCCAGCAGCTCCACAGGGGTTAATCAGCCCCAGCATTTT. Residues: CASSSTGVNQPQHF.

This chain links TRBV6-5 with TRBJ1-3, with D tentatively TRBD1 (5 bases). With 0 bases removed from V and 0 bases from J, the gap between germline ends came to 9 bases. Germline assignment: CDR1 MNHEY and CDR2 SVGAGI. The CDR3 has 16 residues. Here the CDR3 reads CASSYSGRVSGNTIYF. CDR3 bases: TGTGCCAGCAGTTACTCAGGCAGGGTCTCTGGAAACACCATATATTTT.

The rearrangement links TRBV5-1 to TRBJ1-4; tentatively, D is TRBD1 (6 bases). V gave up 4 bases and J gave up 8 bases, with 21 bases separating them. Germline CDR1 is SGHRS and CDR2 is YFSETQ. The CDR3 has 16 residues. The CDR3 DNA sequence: TGCGCCAGCAGCGTCGCCGGGACAATAAGGGAGGAAAAACTGTTTTTT. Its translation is CASSVAGTIREEKLFF.

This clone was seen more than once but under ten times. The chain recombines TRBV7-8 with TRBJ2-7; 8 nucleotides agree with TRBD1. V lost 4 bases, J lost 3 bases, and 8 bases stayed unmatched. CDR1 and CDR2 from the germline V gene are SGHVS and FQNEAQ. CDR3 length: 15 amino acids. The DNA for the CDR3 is TGTGCCAGCAGCTCCAGGACAGGGAGAGGCTACGAGCAGTACTTC. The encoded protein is CASSSRTGRGYEQYF.

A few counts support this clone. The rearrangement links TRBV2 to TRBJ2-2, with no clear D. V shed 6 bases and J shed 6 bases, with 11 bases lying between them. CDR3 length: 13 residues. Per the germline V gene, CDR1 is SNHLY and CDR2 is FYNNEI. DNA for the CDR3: TGTGCCAGCAGAACTCTCGGGTCCGGGGAGCTGTTTTTT. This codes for CASRTLGSGELFF.

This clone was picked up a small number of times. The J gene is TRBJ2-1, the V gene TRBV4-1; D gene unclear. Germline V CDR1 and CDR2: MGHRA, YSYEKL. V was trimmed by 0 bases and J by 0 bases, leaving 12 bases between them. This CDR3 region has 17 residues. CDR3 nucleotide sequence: TGCGCCAGCAGCCAAGAAGGTCGGCCCCGCTCCTACAATGAGCAGTTCTTC. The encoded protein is CASSQEGRPRSYNEQFF.

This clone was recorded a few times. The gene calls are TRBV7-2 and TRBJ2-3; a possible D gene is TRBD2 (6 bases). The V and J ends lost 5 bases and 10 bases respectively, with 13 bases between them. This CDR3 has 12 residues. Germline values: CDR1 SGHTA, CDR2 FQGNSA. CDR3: CASSPRDFPQYF. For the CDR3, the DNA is TGTGCCAGCAGCCCCCGGGACTTTCCGCAGTATTTT.

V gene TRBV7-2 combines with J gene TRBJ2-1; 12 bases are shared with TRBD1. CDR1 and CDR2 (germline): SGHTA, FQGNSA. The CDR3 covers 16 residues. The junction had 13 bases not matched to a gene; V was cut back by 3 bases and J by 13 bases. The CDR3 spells CASSFGTGGAGGVQFF. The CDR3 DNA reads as TGTGCCAGCAGCTTCGGGACAGGGGGCGCAGGTGGCGTACAGTTCTTC. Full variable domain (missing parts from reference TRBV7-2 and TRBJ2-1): GAGVSQSPSNKVTEKGKDVELRCDPISGHTALYWYRQSLGQGLEFLIYFQGNSAPDKSGLPSDRFSAERTGGSVSTLTIQRTQQEDSAVYLCASSFGTGGAGGVQFFGPGTRLTVL.

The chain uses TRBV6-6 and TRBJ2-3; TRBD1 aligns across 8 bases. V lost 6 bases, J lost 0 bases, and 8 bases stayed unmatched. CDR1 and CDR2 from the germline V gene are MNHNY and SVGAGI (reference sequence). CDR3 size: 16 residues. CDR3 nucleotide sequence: TGTGCCAGCAGGGACAGGGAGACTTTCAGCACAGATACGCAGTATTTT. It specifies CASRDRETFSTDTQYF.

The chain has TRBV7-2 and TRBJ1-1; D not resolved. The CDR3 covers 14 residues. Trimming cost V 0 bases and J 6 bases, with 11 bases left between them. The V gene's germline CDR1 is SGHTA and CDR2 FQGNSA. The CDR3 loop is CASSLALVRSEAFF. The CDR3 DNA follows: TGTGCCAGCAGCTTAGCATTGGTGAGGTCTGAAGCTTTCTTT. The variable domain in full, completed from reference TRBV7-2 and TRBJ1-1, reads GAGVSQSPSNKVTEKGKDVELRCDPISGHTALYWYRQSLGQGLEFLIYFQGNSAPDKSGLPSDRFSAERTGGSVSTLTIQRTQQEDSAVYLCASSLALVRSEAFFGQGTRLTVV.

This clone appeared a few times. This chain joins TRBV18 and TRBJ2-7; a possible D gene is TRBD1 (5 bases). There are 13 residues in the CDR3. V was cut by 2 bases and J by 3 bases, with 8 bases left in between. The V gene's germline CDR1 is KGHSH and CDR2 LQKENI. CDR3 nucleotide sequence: TGTGCCAGCTCACCAGGGGCAGGCTACGAGCAGTACTTC. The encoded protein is CASSPGAGYEQYF. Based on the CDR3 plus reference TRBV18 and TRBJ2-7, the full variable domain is NAGVMQNPRHLVRRRGQEARLRCSPMKGHSHVYWYRQLPEEGLKFMVYLQKENIIDESGMPKERFSAEFPKEGPSILRIQQVVRGDSAAYFCASSPGAGYEQYFGPGTRLTVT.

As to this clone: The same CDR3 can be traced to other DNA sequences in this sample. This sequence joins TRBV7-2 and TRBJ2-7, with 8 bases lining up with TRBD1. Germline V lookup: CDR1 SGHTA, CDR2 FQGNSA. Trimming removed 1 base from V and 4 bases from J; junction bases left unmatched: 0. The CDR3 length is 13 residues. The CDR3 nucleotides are TGTGCCAGCAGCTTAGGGACAGGGTACGAGCAGTACTTC. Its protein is CASSLGTGYEQYF. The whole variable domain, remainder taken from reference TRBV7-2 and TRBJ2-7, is GAGVSQSPSNKVTEKGKDVELRCDPISGHTALYWYRQSLGQGLEFLIYFQGNSAPDKSGLPSDRFSAERTGGSVSTLTIQRTQQEDSAVYLCASSLGTGYEQYFGPGTRLTVT.

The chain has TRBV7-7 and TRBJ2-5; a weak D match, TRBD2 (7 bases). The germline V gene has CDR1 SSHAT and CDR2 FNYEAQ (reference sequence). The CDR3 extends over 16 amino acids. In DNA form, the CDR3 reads TGTGCTAACAGCTCCTACCCCGGGGGGCAGGAGGAGACCCAGTACTTC. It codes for CANSSYPGGQEETQYF.

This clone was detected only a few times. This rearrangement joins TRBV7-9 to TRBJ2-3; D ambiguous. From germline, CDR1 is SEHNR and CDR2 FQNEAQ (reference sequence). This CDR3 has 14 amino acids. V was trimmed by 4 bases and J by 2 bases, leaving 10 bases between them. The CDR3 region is CASSSAKATDTQYF. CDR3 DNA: TGTGCCAGCAGCTCCGCGAAGGCCACAGATACGCAGTATTTT.

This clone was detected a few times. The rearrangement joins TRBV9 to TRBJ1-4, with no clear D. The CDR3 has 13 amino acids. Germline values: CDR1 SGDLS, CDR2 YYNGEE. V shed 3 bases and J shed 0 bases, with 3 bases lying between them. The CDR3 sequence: CASSGATNEKLFF. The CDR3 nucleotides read TGTGCCAGCAGCGGTGCAACTAATGAAAAACTGTTTTTT.

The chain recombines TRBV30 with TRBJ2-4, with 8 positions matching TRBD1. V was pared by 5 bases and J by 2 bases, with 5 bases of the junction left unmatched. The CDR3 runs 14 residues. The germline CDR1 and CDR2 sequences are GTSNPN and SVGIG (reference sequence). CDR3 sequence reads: CAWGQGLSKNIQYF. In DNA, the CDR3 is TGTGCCTGGGGACAGGGACTTTCCAAAAACATTCAGTACTTC.

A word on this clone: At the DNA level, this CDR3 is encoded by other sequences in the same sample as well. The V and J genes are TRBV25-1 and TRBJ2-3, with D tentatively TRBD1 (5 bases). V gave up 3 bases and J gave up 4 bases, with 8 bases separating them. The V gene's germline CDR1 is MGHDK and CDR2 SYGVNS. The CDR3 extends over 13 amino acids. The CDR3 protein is CASSDQGSDTQYF. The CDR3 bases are TGTGCCAGCAGTGATCAGGGCTCAGATACGCAGTATTTT.